The clone carrying this T cell receptor (beta chain) has at least ten counts. The sample originates from a study of T cells in Graves' hyperthyroidism and ophthalmopathy. Amplified TCR beta CDR3 regions came from RNA transcripts. With the HTBI primer set, the TCR CDR3 went through a first round of RT-PCR. MiXCR, run by TCRdb on the multiplex PCR reads, gives a single entry per CDR3 protein. The table shows hundreds of thousands of distinct CDR3 sequences, with around 14% occurring only once. The study defined stable Graves' hyperthyroidism as no ophthalmopathy progression within 18 months. Uncontrolled infection, other autoimmune disease, pregnancy or lactation disqualified patients from enrolment. Thyroid ultrasound and orbital computed tomography, with clinical symptoms and serum thyroxine and TRAb, informed diagnoses. Deletions cut 5 bases from V and 0 bases from J, with 10 bases between. From germline, CDR1 is SEHNR and CDR2 FQNEAQ (reference sequence). CDR3 length: 14 amino acids.

The sample taken for sequencing was blood. The chain carries TRBV7-9 and TRBJ1-1; D is undetermined. This clonotype was sampled from a woman aged 18-29 years with Graves' hyperthyroidism. CDR3 sequence: CASSVAGVNTEAFF. CDR3 nucleotide sequence: TGTGCCAGCAGCGTCGCTGGGGTGAACACTGAAGCTTTCTTT.